One and the same sample provided the 9 T cell receptor beta chains below, sequenced in a study of blood T cell repertoires in COVID-19. TCRdb's copy holds only in-frame clones and misses some; the assay was immunoSEQ multiplex PCR. The sample includes tens of thousands of clones, around 88% seen only once; the top ten take about 15%. Sequenced material: peripheral blood. The receptors originated from a human donor in a cohort sampled during active COVID-19.

The V call is TRBV29-1, the J call TRBJ2-7, with a tentative D call TRBD1 (6 bases). Per the germline V gene, CDR1 is SQVTM and CDR2 is ANQGSEA. The V and J ends lost 7 bases and 0 bases respectively, with 16 bases between them. The CDR3 extends over 14 amino acids. The CDR3 reads CSAQPTGDSYEQYF. The CDR3, as DNA: TGCAGCGCACAACCGACAGGCGACTCCTACGAGCAGTACTTC.

The chain joins TRBV4-1 to TRBJ2-5; 8 nucleotides agree with TRBD1. Looked up from germline, CDR1 is MGHRA and CDR2 is YSYEKL. Trimming cost V 4 bases and J 5 bases; bases outside gene matches: 12. The CDR3 totals 16 residues. The CDR3 DNA sequence: TGCGCCAGCAGCCTACCTGGGTCAGGGGGCGGTGAGACCCAGTACTTC. This gives the protein CASSLPGSGGGETQYF.

The rearrangement uses TRBV7-3 and TRBJ2-5, with TRBD2 matching 10 bases. Per germline, CDR1 SGHTA and CDR2 FQGTGA. The CDR3 has 16 residues. J was trimmed by 1 base and V by 2 bases; bases with no gene match: 4. The CDR3 coding sequence is TGTGCCAGCAGCTTAGGCCCTAGCGGGGGCCAAGAGACCCAGTACTTC. Its protein product is CASSLGPSGGQETQYF.

V gene TRBV11-2 combines with J gene TRBJ2-3; D possibly corresponds to TRBD2 (5 bases). The CDR3 contains 15 residues. Per germline, CDR1 SGHAT and CDR2 FQNNGV. Trimming pared 6 bases from V and 2 bases from J, leaving 15 bases between. CDR3 sequence: CASRLEWANTDTQYF. In nucleotides, the CDR3 is TGTGCCAGCAGACTAGAGTGGGCGAACACAGATACGCAGTATTTT.

The rearrangement links TRBV15 to TRBJ1-1, with D possibly matching TRBD1 (5 bases). The germline gives CDR1 LNHNV, CDR2 YYDKDF (reference sequence). This CDR3 has 15 amino acids. Trimming pared 2 bases from V and 7 bases from J, leaving 17 bases between. CDR3 DNA: TGTGCCACCAGCAGACTCGAACTACGGGGGAGTGAAGCTTTCTTT. It encodes CATSRLELRGSEAFF.

The V gene is TRBV2, the J gene TRBJ2-3; 10 bases are shared with TRBD2. V lost 8 bases to trimming and J lost 3 bases; unmatched junction nucleotides: 5. The CDR3 runs 14 residues. The germline gives CDR1 SNHLY, CDR2 FYNNEI. As DNA, the CDR3 is TGTGCCAGCGCTAGCGGGAGCGGGACAGATACGCAGTATTTT. This codes for CASASGSGTDTQYF.

The genes are TRBV2 and TRBJ2-5, with 7 bases matching TRBD2. Germline assignment: CDR1 SNHLY and CDR2 FYNNEI. CDR3 length equals 13 residues. Trimming cost V 3 bases and J 4 bases; bases outside gene matches: 2. In nucleotides, the CDR3 is TGTGCCAGCAGTGATGGGGGGGGAGAGACCCAGTACTTC. Protein: CASSDGGGETQYF.

The CDR3 loop is CASSLDLGAKTQYF. The CDR3 nucleotides read TGTGCCAGCAGCTTAGATCTGGGGGCAAAGACCCAGTACTTC. The rearrangement uses TRBV7-3 and TRBJ2-5; a weak D match, TRBD1 (6 bases). This CDR3 comprises 14 residues. Germline CDR1 is SGHTA and CDR2 is FQGTGA. V shed 2 bases and J shed 6 bases, with 13 bases lying between them. Complete variable domain (other parts from reference TRBV7-3 and TRBJ2-5): GAGVSQTPSNKVTEKGKYVELRCDPISGHTALYWYRQSLGQGPEFLIYFQGTGAADDSGLPNDRFFAVRPEGSVSTLKIQRTERGDSAVYLCASSLDLGAKTQYFGPGTRLLVL.

J is TRBJ1-2 and V is TRBV28; perhaps TRBD1 as D (5 bases). The V gene lost 11 bases and the J gene lost 2 bases, with 15 bases spanning the gap. Looked up from germline, CDR1 is MDHEN and CDR2 is SYDVKM. This CDR3 is built from 13 residues. This CDR3 reads CAGGGTWNYGYTF. In nucleotides, the CDR3 is TGTGCCGGCGGCGGGACCTGGAACTATGGCTACACCTTC.